This entry describes one T cell receptor beta chain. TCRdb re-called the RT-PCR reads through MiXCR, storing one row per CDR3 protein. The sample includes more than 600,000 distinct CDR3 sequences, roughly 18% seen only once; the top ten take under 13%. This specimen comes from a study of response to subunit inactivated influenza vaccine. Germline V gives CDR1 SEHNR, CDR2 FQNEAQ (reference sequence). CDR3 length: 16 amino acids. V lost 7 bases to trimming and J lost 4 bases, with 22 bases between them. Material: PBMCs from blood, obtained more than 4 days after vaccination. J is TRBJ2-5 and V is TRBV7-9; perhaps TRBD2 as D (7 bases). The sequence was obtained from a man aged 45-65 years who received an inactivated influenza vaccine. CDR3 sequence: CASKGGATSEGETQYF. CDR3 sequence (DNA): TGTGCCAGCAAAGGGGGGGCGACCTCTGAAGGAGAGACCCAGTACTTC.